Shown below are 3 T cell receptor beta chains from a single sample sequenced in a study of CD8 T cells in ankylosing spondylitis. TCRdb redid the calling of the 5' RACE reads with MiXCR, one entry per CDR3 protein. The sample holds under 450,000 distinct CDR3 sequences, approximately 20% seen once. What was sequenced was blood, either unsorted or a sorted T cell fraction (not recorded which). These receptor sequences come from a male donor with ankylosing spondylitis or in good health (not recorded which).

The V gene is TRBV29-1, the J gene TRBJ2-3; 9 bases are a match to TRBD2. This CDR3 is 14 amino acids long. J lost 5 bases, V lost 5 bases, and 8 bases had no gene match. Germline CDR1 SQVTM, CDR2 ANQGSEA. The CDR3 loop reads CSVTSGGQGDTQYF. The CDR3 nucleotides are TGCAGCGTTACAAGCGGGGGGCAGGGAGATACGCAGTATTTT.

This clonotype was observed at least ten times. The junction shows a germline mismatch at one end, possibly a read error. This chain links TRBV10-2 with TRBJ2-7; D gene unclear. The V gene's germline CDR1 is WSHSY and CDR2 SAAADI. This CDR3 contains 10 residues. Here the CDR3 DNA reads TGTGCCAGCAGTGACTACGAGCAGTACTTC. Encoded protein: CASSDYEQYF.

This chain links TRBV13 with TRBJ2-1; TRBD2 matches at 8 bases. The V gene's germline CDR1 is PRHDT and CDR2 FYEKMQ (reference sequence). The CDR3 is 18 residues long. The CDR3 here is CTISFRRGASSSYNEQFF. The DNA of the CDR3 is TGTACCATCAGCTTCCGGCGGGGGGCCTCGAGCTCCTACAATGAGCAGTTCTTC.